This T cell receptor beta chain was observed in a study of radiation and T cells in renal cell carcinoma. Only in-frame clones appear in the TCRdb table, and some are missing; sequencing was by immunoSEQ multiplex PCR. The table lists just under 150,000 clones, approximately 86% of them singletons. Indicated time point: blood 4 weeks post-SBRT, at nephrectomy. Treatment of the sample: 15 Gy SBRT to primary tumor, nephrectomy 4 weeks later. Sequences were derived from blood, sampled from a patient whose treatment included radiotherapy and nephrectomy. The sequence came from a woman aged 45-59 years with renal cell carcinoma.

CDR3 sequence (DNA): TGCGCCAGCAGCTTGGCGGGACCACGTGCGGATACGCAGTATTTT. This codes for CASSLAGPRADTQYF. The chain is built from TRBV5-1 and TRBJ2-3; D is tentatively TRBD1 or TRBD2 (5 bases each). The CDR3 consists of 15 residues. V was trimmed by 0 bases and J by 6 bases, leaving 14 bases between them. CDR1 and CDR2 from the germline V gene are SGHRS and YFSETQ.